Listed below are T cell receptor beta chains from one sample, sequenced in a study of T cell responses to AZD1222 COVID-19 vaccine. Sequencing used immunoSEQ multiplex PCR; TCRdb keeps in-frame clones, though not all of them. The sample consists of some 180,000 clones, approximately 92% of them appearing once. Sequenced material: peripheral blood, taken 28 days after the second dose of the MenACWY control vaccine. The source is an adult who received the MenACWY meningococcal vaccine as a control. Both conserved end residues are part of each CDR3. Fields, in order: D gene, V gene, J gene, clone size, CDR3 protein, CDR3 DNA. D genes are given only for firm matches. Size is stated for part of the rows, as once, few or many counts, or as a class when the clone is expanded.

>-|TRBV7-2|TRBJ2-1|-
CASSLALVPSNEQFF
TGTGCCAGCAGCTTAGCACTGGTTCCCTCGAATGAGCAGTTCTTC
>-|TRBV7-9|TRBJ2-1|-
CASSRANEQFF
TGTGCCAGCAGCCGAGCCAATGAGCAGTTCTTC
>-|TRBV7-2|TRBJ1-2|-
CASSHSRVDYGYTF
TGTGCCAGCAGCCATTCACGGGTGGACTATGGCTACACCTTC
>-|TRBV27|TRBJ1-1|-
CASRGLGNTEAFF
TGTGCCAGCAGAGGTCTGGGAAACACTGAAGCTTTCTTT
>-|TRBV7-9|TRBJ1-1|-
CASSTGQPGRTEAFF
TGTGCCAGCAGCACCGGACAGCCGGGTAGGACTGAAGCTTTCTTT
>-|TRBV28|TRBJ2-7|-
CASSLGQGTYYEQYF
TGTGCCAGCAGTTTAGGGCAGGGGACTTACTACGAGCAGTACTTC
>-|TRBV7-9|TRBJ1-1|-
CASSLLPNTEAFF
TGTGCCAGCAGCTTACTCCCGAACACTGAAGCTTTCTTT
>TRBD1|TRBV6-9|TRBJ1-3|-
CASSSRDSFGNTIYF
TGTGCCAGCAGTTCCCGGGACAGCTTTGGAAACACCATATATTTT
>TRBD2|TRBV7-9|TRBJ2-3|-
CASSRWTSGGVRFPDTQYF
TGTGCCAGCAGCCGATGGACTAGCGGGGGGGTTCGGTTTCCCGATACGCAGTATTTT
>-|TRBV3-1/TRBV3-2|TRBJ2-4|-
CASSQEEYF
TGTGCCAGCAGCCAAGAAGAGTACTTC
>-|TRBV5-8|TRBJ1-2|-
CASSLGDANYGYTF
TGTGCCAGCAGCTTGGGGGACGCTAACTATGGCTACACCTTC
>-|TRBV6-2/TRBV6-3|TRBJ2-6|-
CASSRTRRSGANVLTF
TGTGCCAGCAGCCGGACCCGCAGAAGTGGGGCCAACGTCCTGACTTTC
>-|TRBV15|TRBJ1-5|-
CATSRDRGTQPQHF
TGTGCCACCAGCAGAGATCGCGGCACCCAGCCCCAGCATTTT
>-|TRBV28|TRBJ2-1|few
CATAPDSQAYNEQFF
TGTGCCACCGCCCCCGACAGCCAGGCTTACAATGAGCAGTTCTTC
>TRBD2|TRBV9|TRBJ2-5|-
CASSVGPSGGEETQYF
TGTGCCAGCAGCGTAGGCCCTAGCGGGGGAGAGGAGACCCAGTACTTC
>-|TRBV19|TRBJ1-6|-
CASSSPGDSPLHF
TGTGCCAGTAGTTCCCCGGGGGATTCACCCCTCCACTTT
>-|TRBV5-1|TRBJ2-7|-
CASSFEYEQYF
TGCGCCAGCAGCTTCGAATACGAGCAGTACTTC
>-|TRBV7-2|TRBJ1-1|-
CASTLSGVNTEAFF
TGTGCCAGCACCCTGTCGGGGGTGAACACTGAAGCTTTCTTT
>-|TRBV3-1/TRBV3-2|TRBJ1-5|-
CASSQDLGMGGNQPQHF
TGTGCCAGCAGCCAAGATTTGGGTATGGGTGGCAATCAGCCCCAGCATTTT
>-|TRBV18|TRBJ2-7|-
CASSPRTTAEQYF
TGTGCCAGCTCACCCAGGACAACCGCCGAGCAGTACTTC
>-|TRBV5-1|TRBJ1-4|-
CASSLGQANEKLFF
TGCGCCAGCAGCTTGGGACAGGCAAATGAAAAACTGTTTTTT
>TRBD1|TRBV19|TRBJ1-2|-
CASSETGVGDDYTF
TGTGCCAGTAGTGAAACAGGGGTTGGGGATGACTACACCTTC